This T cell receptor (beta chain) was observed in a study of Ad26.COV2.S vaccination and SARS-CoV-2 variants. Turning to the study itself: Doses of Ad26.COV2.S were injected into muscle once or twice, 56 days apart. Study-level results: Post-vaccination spike-specific CD8+ and CD4+ T cell responses reportedly had substantial breadth. Compared with placebo recipients, vaccine recipients had higher spike-specific TCR breadth. Across vaccine and placebo recipients, the breadth of non-spike TCRs was similar.

Only in-frame clones appear in the TCRdb table, and some are missing; sequencing was by immunoSEQ multiplex PCR. The top ten hold approximately 1.5% of the sample, which has hundreds of thousands of clones, 89% seen once. Comment on this clone: The antigen is not known.

Germline lookup yields CDR1 MNHEY and CDR2 SVGEGT. J gave up 5 bases and V 6 bases, and 7 bases lay outside the gene matches. The CDR3 is 15 residues long. Treatment meaning: around 19 received Ad26.COV2.S at low or high dose, single or two shots; about 5 received placebo; per-sample allocation not given. All samples were drawn on day 63, counting from the first vaccine or placebo injection. The sequence came from a person aged 18 to 65 who received the Ad26.COV2.S COVID-19 vaccine or a placebo. The sequencing used peripheral blood, collected in a trial of Ad26.COV2.S vaccine versus placebo. V is TRBV6-2 or TRBV6-3 and J is TRBJ1-4, with 9 bases fitting TRBD1. This CDR3 reads CASSPPDRGNEKLFF. For the CDR3, the DNA is TGTGCCAGCAGCCCACCGGACAGGGGAAATGAAAAACTGTTTTTT.